Many counts were recorded for the clone carrying this T cell receptor beta chain. CDR1 and CDR2 (germline): SGHTA, FQGNSA. The CDR3 runs 14 residues. V was pared by 2 bases and J by 4 bases, with 11 bases between. Each CDR3 protein gets one entry after TCRdb re-called the RT-PCR reads with MiXCR. The data contain 650,000 to 800,000 distinct CDR3 sequences, around 14% of them singletons. The genes are TRBV7-2 and TRBJ1-2, with a tentative D call TRBD1 (5 bases). Sequenced input: memory CD4+ T cells from blood. The origin of this receptor is a female donor in good health, serving as a healthy control. The DNA for the CDR3 is TGTGCCAGCAGCTTATCTGGCCAGGGCTATGGCTACACCTTC. It translates to CASSLSGQGYGYTF.